The TCR beta chain under discussion was sequenced for a study of T cells in Graves' hyperthyroidism and ophthalmopathy. Study results and limitations: In validation, the model predicted ophthalmopathy. These predictions came a median approximately six months before onset. Blood also held most thyroid clonotypes expanded beyond 0.001.

This clonotype was seen many times. Its antigen is currently unknown. The source material, RNA transcripts, was used to amplify TCR beta CDR3 regions. RT-PCR in the first round (using the HTBI primer set) targeted the TCR CDR3. TCRdb recomputed calls from the multiplex PCR reads with MiXCR, one row per CDR3 protein. Here the sample spans under 600,000 distinct CDR3 sequences, about 16% being singletons. Active moderate-to-severe ophthalmopathy, Clinical Activity Score at least 3, NOSPECS at least 4, under 3 months' duration. Sequencing was performed on blood. This clonotype was obtained from a woman between 40 and 50 years old with Graves' ophthalmopathy.

As DNA, the CDR3 is TGTGCCAGCAGCCTCTTCGGGGGATCAGGGGTTGCGACTGAAGCTTTCTTT. Translation gives CASSLFGGSGVATEAFF. The gene calls are TRBV3-1 and TRBJ1-1, with TRBD1 as a possible D gene (6 bases). Trimming shortened V by 4 bases and J by 5 bases, and 23 bases separated the two germline ends. CDR3 length equals 17 residues. The germline V gene has CDR1 LGHDT and CDR2 YNNKEL (reference sequence).